One sample yielded the 7 T cell receptor beta chains listed below, sequenced in a study of T cells in Graves' hyperthyroidism and ophthalmopathy. The CDR3 regions of TCR beta were amplified from RNA transcripts. HTBI primers drove first-round RT-PCR of the TCR CDR3. TCRdb used MiXCR to reprocess the multiplex PCR reads, holding one entry per CDR3 protein. The data show approximately 46,000 distinct CDR3 sequences, with around half seen just once and 32% held by the top ten. Input material: peripheral blood or thyroid tissue (not recorded which). The receptors were gathered from a woman aged 45-60 years with Graves' hyperthyroidism.

This chain links TRBV7-8 with TRBJ1-5; no clear D. Germline-derived CDR1 and CDR2 are SGHVS and FQNEAQ. The CDR3 runs 12 residues. With 6 bases removed from V and 4 bases from J, the gap between germline ends came to 7 bases. The CDR3 region is CASSFSNQPQHF. The CDR3 nucleotides read TGTGCCAGCAGTTTCTCGAATCAGCCCCAGCATTTT.

The chain links TRBV9 to TRBJ2-7; D is ambiguous. CDR3 length: 13 residues. V lost 3 bases to trimming and J lost 4 bases, with 11 bases between them. Germline assignment: CDR1 SGDLS and CDR2 YYNGEE. The CDR3 sequence: CASSAGPWYEQYF. CDR3 DNA sequence: TGTGCCAGCAGCGCCGGGCCTTGGTACGAGCAGTACTTC.

The rearrangement uses TRBV29-1 and TRBJ2-7, with 8 bases matching TRBD2. Germline V CDR1 and CDR2: SQVTM, ANQGSEA. The CDR3 consists of 12 residues. With V trimmed by 6 bases and J by 7 bases, 8 bases remained unmatched. CDR3 protein: CSVAGGVGEQYF. The CDR3 nucleotides are TGCAGCGTCGCGGGAGGAGTCGGGGAGCAGTACTTC.

The sample holds many counts of this clonotype. J is TRBJ2-7 and V is TRBV12-3 or TRBV12-4, with 9 nucleotides matching TRBD1. The CDR3 totals 14 residues. Unmatched junction bases numbered 5, after V lost 6 bases and J lost 2 bases. The CDR3 coding sequence is TGTGCCAGCAGGTCCGGGACAGGGCCCTACGAGCAGTACTTC. Amino acids: CASRSGTGPYEQYF.

The table lists this clonotype with a count of one. The rearrangement links TRBV7-6 to TRBJ1-5; a weak D match, TRBD1 (5 bases). V shed 2 bases and J shed 4 bases, with 15 bases lying between them. The CDR3 contains 16 residues. Germline V gene lookup returns CDR1 SGHVS and CDR2 FNYEAQ. The CDR3 reads CASSLFPGTNNQPQHF. CDR3 nucleotide sequence: TGTGCCAGCAGCTTATTCCCCGGGACGAATAATCAGCCCCAGCATTTT.

Details on this clonotype: The junction departs from the called germline gene at one end, perhaps through a read error. V and J are TRBV10-3 and TRBJ2-6; TRBD2 agrees at 7 bases. This CDR3 contains 16 residues. The germline V gene has CDR1 ENHRY and CDR2 SYGVKD. The CDR3 bases are TGTGCCATCAGTGCCTCCGGACTGGGGAGGGATGAAACTGAAGCTTTC. The encoded protein is CAISASGLGRDETEAF.

In this sample, this clonotype turned up many times. The chain carries TRBV6-5 and TRBJ2-5; the match to TRBD1 covers 12 bases. The CDR3 is 21 amino acids. From germline, CDR1 is MNHEY and CDR2 SVGAGI. Losses at the gene ends were 4 bases for V and 0 bases for J; bases not matched to a gene: 18. The CDR3 loop reads CASSSGTGGDGNKRYQETQYF. As DNA, the CDR3 is TGTGCCAGCAGTTCCGGGACAGGGGGCGATGGAAACAAACGGTACCAAGAGACCCAGTACTTC.